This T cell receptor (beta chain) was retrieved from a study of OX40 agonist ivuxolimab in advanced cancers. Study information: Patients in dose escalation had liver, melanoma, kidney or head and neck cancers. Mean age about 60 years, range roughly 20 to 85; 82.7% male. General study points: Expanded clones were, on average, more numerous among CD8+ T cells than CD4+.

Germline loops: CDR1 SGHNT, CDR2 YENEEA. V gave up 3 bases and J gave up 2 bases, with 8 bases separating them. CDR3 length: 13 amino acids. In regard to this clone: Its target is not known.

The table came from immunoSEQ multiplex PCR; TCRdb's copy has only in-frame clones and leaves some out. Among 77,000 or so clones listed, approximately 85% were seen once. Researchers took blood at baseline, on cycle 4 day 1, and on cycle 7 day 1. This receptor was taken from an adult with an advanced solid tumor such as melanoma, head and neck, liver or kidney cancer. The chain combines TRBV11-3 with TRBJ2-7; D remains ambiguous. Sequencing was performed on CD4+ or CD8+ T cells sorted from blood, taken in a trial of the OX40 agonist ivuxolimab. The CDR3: CASSLQAPYEQYF. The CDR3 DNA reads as TGTGCCAGCAGCTTGCAAGCGCCCTACGAGCAGTACTTC.